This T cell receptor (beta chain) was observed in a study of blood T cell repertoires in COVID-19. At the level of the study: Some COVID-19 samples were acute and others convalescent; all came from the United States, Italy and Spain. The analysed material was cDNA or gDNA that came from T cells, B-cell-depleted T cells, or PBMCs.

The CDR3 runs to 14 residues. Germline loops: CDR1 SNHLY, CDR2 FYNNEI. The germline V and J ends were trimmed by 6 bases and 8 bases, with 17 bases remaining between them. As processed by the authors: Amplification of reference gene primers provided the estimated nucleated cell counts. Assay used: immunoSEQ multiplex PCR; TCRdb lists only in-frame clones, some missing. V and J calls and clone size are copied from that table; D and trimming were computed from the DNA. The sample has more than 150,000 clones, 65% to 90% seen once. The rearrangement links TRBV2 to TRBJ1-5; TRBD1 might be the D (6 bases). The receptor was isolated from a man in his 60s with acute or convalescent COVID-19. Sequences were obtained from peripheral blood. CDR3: CASSPGQRGEPQHF. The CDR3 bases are TGTGCCAGCAGCCCTGGACAGAGAGGAGAGCCCCAGCATTTT.